The T cell receptor beta chain described here comes from a study of blood T cell repertoires in COVID-19. Study-wide context: PBMCs, B-cell-depleted T cells, or T cells provided the cDNA or gDNA that made up the material.

The protocol was immunoSEQ multiplex PCR, while the TCRdb copy is restricted to in-frame clones and leaves out a portion. The data contain roughly 100,000 clones, 80% to 90% of them singletons. CDR3 length: 14 residues. The V and J ends lost 3 bases and 7 bases, in that order; junction bases with no gene match: 5. CDR1 SEHNR and CDR2 FQNEAQ come from the germline V gene (reference sequence). The Seattle patients, enrolled during active infection, were followed longitudinally. The count of this clone is one. The V and J genes are TRBV7-9 and TRBJ2-2; 7 nucleotides line up with TRBD1. Sequences were obtained from peripheral blood. This receptor was taken from a man aged 50 to 59 with COVID-19, enrolled during active disease. CDR3 nucleotides: TGTGCCAGCAGCTTCACAGGGGTGAACGGGGAGCTGTTTTTT. It specifies CASSFTGVNGELFF.